Below are 20 T cell receptor beta chains sequenced from a single sample in a study of human T cells and chemical hapten exposure. Time point here: patch test 1, 2 weeks after DPC sensitization. The treatment was: therapeutic diphenylcyclopropenone sensitization with weekly scalp DPC. TCRdb passed the RACE reads through MiXCR, listing each CDR3 protein once. In the table there are fewer than 500,000 distinct CDR3 sequences, approximately 5% of which are singletons. The starting material was whole blood, obtained in connection with sensitization to the hapten diphenylcyclopropenone (DPC). These receptors all stem from a woman in her fifties or sixties with alopecia areata. Some clones in this sample may be carry-over from other donors' samples.

This clonotype was found many times. V gene TRBV11-2 combines with J gene TRBJ2-7; the match to TRBD2 covers 9 bases. The trim removed 1 base at V and 12 bases at J, leaving 7 bases unmatched. CDR1 SGHAT and CDR2 FQNNGV come from the germline V gene. The length of the CDR3 is 13 residues. In nucleotides, the CDR3 is TGTGCCAGCAGCTTAGGGGGACTAGCAGTTCGGTACTTC. Encoded protein: CASSLGGLAVRYF.

This clonotype was seen more than once but under ten times. The chain uses TRBV27 and TRBJ1-1, with a weak D call TRBD1 (5 bases). The CDR3 is made up of 16 amino acids. Germline CDR1 is MNHEY and CDR2 is SMNVEV (reference sequence). Trimming took off 0 bases at V and 0 bases at J, with 11 bases between the two ends. CDR3 DNA: TGTGCCAGCAGTTTATCAGGGACCGTCATGAACACTGAAGCTTTCTTT. Its protein is CASSLSGTVMNTEAFF.

In this sample, this clonotype turned up a few times. This rearrangement joins TRBV21-1 to TRBJ2-7; TRBD1, the table's D call, was not compared with the DNA. TRBV21-1 is noted as a pseudogene. CDR3 size: 18 residues. CDR3 bases: TGTGCCAGCAGCCGGTTCGGGGTCCAGGACAGGGTACCCTACGAGCAGTACTTC. Its protein is CASSRFGVQDRVPYEQYF.

In this sample, this clonotype turned up a few times. A read error may produce the germline difference seen at one junction end. The gene calls are TRBV6-6 and TRBJ2-2; no firm D call. Germline V gives CDR1 MNHNY, CDR2 SVGAGI (reference sequence). This CDR3 spans 13 amino acids. CDR3 region: CAGRPANTGELFF. The CDR3 nucleotides read TGTGCCGGCAGGCCAGCCAACACCGGGGAGCTGTTTTTT.

This clonotype has at least ten counts. The gene calls are TRBV5-1 and TRBJ2-5; TRBD1 aligns across 10 bases. CDR3 length equals 14 residues. CDR1 and CDR2 from the germline V gene are SGHRS and YFSETQ. V lost 4 bases, J lost 7 bases, and 7 bases stayed unmatched. The CDR3 reads CASSPGQGVATQYF. Here the CDR3 DNA reads TGCGCCAGCAGCCCAGGACAGGGGGTCGCGACCCAGTACTTC.

This clonotype came up a few times. This rearrangement joins TRBV7-9 to TRBJ1-1, with unresolved D. This CDR3 contains 15 residues. V was shortened by 5 bases and J by 1 base, with 14 bases between the two germline ends. Germline V gene lookup returns CDR1 SEHNR and CDR2 FQNEAQ (reference sequence). CDR3 residues: CASSPVSSRNTEAFF. The DNA of the CDR3 is TGTGCCAGCAGCCCTGTTTCGAGCAGGAACACTGAAGCTTTCTTT.

The chain is built from TRBV9 and TRBJ1-1; 8 positions agree with TRBD1. This CDR3 comprises 16 residues. Trimming at V came to 0 bases and at J to 1 base, leaving 5 bases not matched to a gene. The germline V gene encodes CDR1 SGDLS and CDR2 YYNGEE. For the CDR3, the DNA is TGTGCCAGCAGCGTAGTCCTGGACAGGGAGAACACTGAAGCTTTCTTT. Translation gives CASSVVLDRENTEAFF.

The sample holds a few counts of this clonotype. The genes are TRBV5-4 and TRBJ2-5; TRBD1 matches at 8 bases. The CDR3 has 15 amino acids. V was clipped by 5 bases and J by 5 bases; unmatched bases: 11. Looked up from germline, CDR1 is SGHNT and CDR2 is YYREEE (reference sequence). The CDR3 DNA reads TGTGCCAGCAGGGTTGGACAGGGAGTATTGGAGACCCAGTACTTC. Translated: CASRVGQGVLETQYF.

This clonotype was counted a few times. CDR3 loop: CASSLRDSVYEQYF. As DNA, the CDR3 is TGTGCCAGCAGTTTAAGGGACAGTGTCTACGAGCAGTACTTC. V and J are TRBV28 and TRBJ2-7; the match to TRBD1 covers 7 bases. The germline V gene encodes CDR1 MDHEN and CDR2 SYDVKM. With V trimmed by 2 bases and J by 3 bases, 4 bases remained unmatched. The CDR3 runs 14 residues.

Worth noting for this clonotype: A much larger clonotype is one base distant, so this may be a read error. J is TRBJ1-1 and V is TRBV29-1, with a possible D match to TRBD1 (5 bases). The CDR3 loop spans 12 amino acids. Germline lookup yields CDR1 SQVTM and CDR2 ANQGSEA. The DNA of the CDR3 is TGCAGCGCCGGCCGGGTTGGGACTGAAGTTTTCTTT. Its protein is CSAGRVGTEVFF.

The gene calls are TRBV29-1 and TRBJ2-7; D gene uncertain. The CDR3 totals 13 residues. Trimming removed 5 bases from V and 5 bases from J, with 16 bases in between. Germline-derived CDR1 and CDR2 are SQVTM and ANQGSEA. This CDR3 is CSVSARVSHEQYF. The CDR3 region has the DNA TGCAGCGTTTCAGCACGGGTTTCCCACGAGCAGTACTTC.

This clonotype was recorded many times. The chain recombines TRBV12-3 or TRBV12-4 with TRBJ1-2, with D possibly being TRBD1 (6 bases). The CDR3 is 14 residues long. With 1 base removed from V and 8 bases from J, the gap between germline ends came to 14 bases. The CDR3 bases are TGTGCCAGCAGTTTAGGGGGGCTCCCCCGAGGCTACACCTTC. Its translation is CASSLGGLPRGYTF.

This clonotype was picked up a small number of times. The chain couples TRBV3-1 to TRBJ2-4, with D maybe TRBD1 (6 bases). V was trimmed by 3 bases and J by 4 bases, leaving 7 bases between them. The germline V gene has CDR1 LGHDT and CDR2 YNNKEL (reference sequence). This CDR3 contains 13 residues. CDR3 DNA: TGTGCCAGCAGCCAGGGGACAAAAAACATTCAGTACTTC. Translating gives CASSQGTKNIQYF.

This chain connects TRBV20-1 to TRBJ2-5, with D hard to call. CDR3 size: 14 residues. Germline V CDR1 and CDR2: DFQATT, SNEGSKA (reference sequence). V shed 3 bases and J shed 5 bases, with 16 bases lying between them. The CDR3 coding sequence is TGCAGTGCTAGGCTCCTGATCTCGGCGGAGACCCAGTACTTC. Translated: CSARLLISAETQYF.

This clonotype was picked up a small number of times. J is TRBJ2-7 and V is TRBV12-3 or TRBV12-4; D is unresolved. CDR3 size: 14 residues. Trimming shortened V by 6 bases and J by 2 bases, and 14 bases separated the two germline ends. The CDR3 DNA is TGTGCCAGCAGGTCCTCGGGCGGCGCCTACGAGCAGTACTTC. This encodes CASRSSGGAYEQYF.

In its sample, this clonotype was seen many times. At one end, the junction sequence differs from germline, possibly due to a read error. J is TRBJ2-3 and V is TRBV5-1; 7 bases are shared with TRBD1. CDR1 and CDR2 from the germline V gene are SGHRS and YFSETQ. This CDR3 is 14 amino acids long. The CDR3 spells CASSLDRVTDTQYF. DNA of the CDR3: TGTGCCAGCAGCTTAGACAGGGTTACAGATACGCAGTATTTT.

This clonotype was observed at least ten times. The chain has TRBV9 and TRBJ2-7; TRBD2 matches 7 bases. From germline, CDR1 is SGDLS and CDR2 YYNGEE. V lost 4 bases and J lost 9; bases outside the gene matches: 4. This CDR3 is 11 amino acids long. CDR3 loop: CASSPGLVQYF. The CDR3 coding sequence is TGTGCCAGCAGCCCAGGACTAGTGCAGTACTTC.

This clonotype was counted ten times or more. This rearrangement joins TRBV5-1 to TRBJ2-7, with 7 bases aligning to TRBD1. The CDR3 runs 15 residues. Germline CDR1 and CDR2: SGHRS and YFSETQ. J lost 2 bases, V lost 4 bases, and 9 bases had no gene match. CDR3 bases: TGCGCCAGCAGCCCACACAGGGGAAGGGCCTACGAGCAGTACTTC. Its translation: CASSPHRGRAYEQYF.

This clonotype was counted a few times. This chain uses TRBV7-8 with TRBJ1-1, with D possibly matching TRBD1 (6 bases). The germline CDR1 and CDR2 sequences are SGHVS and FQNEAQ. This CDR3 spans 19 amino acids. Trimming stripped 3 bases from V and 3 bases from J, with 26 bases between. Written as DNA, the CDR3 is TGTGCCAGCAGCTTTGGTCTAAGGGGGGCGCGAGAATTGTACACTGAAGCTTTCTTT. Protein sequence: CASSFGLRGARELYTEAFF.

This clonotype was detected ten times or more. V gene TRBV7-6 combines with J gene TRBJ2-1, with TRBD2 matching over 8 bases. The CDR3 contains 17 residues. V lost 2 bases and J lost 8; bases outside the gene matches: 14. Germline assignment: CDR1 SGHVS and CDR2 FNYEAQ. The CDR3 DNA sequence: TGTGCCAGCAGCTTAAATTCGGGGGGGCCCCCACTCTATGAGCAGTTCTTC. Translation gives CASSLNSGGPPLYEQFF.